This TCR beta chain was identified during a study of cytomegalovirus exposure and HLA in healthy donors. Findings of the study overall: According to a subsequent analysis, TCR clusters from the first cohort were inclined to appear together in the roughly 120 validation repertoires.

Remarks on this clone: Antigen unknown.

Germline V gene sequence: CDR1 MNHNS, CDR2 SASEGT. The junction had 5 bases not matched to a gene; V was cut back by 8 bases and J by 1 base. This CDR3 is 14 amino acids long. TCRdb's table, derived via immunoSEQ multiplex PCR, lists solely in-frame clones and lacks some. The sample comprises tens of thousands of clones, approximately 84% of which are singletons, and around 10% rests with the top ten. The sample comprised PBMCs. The receptor comes from a young woman in good health and CMV-seropositive. The chain combines TRBV6-1 with TRBJ2-7, with 10 bases identical to TRBD1. In nucleotides, the CDR3 is TGTGCCAGCTGGAGGACAGGGGGTTCCTACGAGCAGTACTTC. This sequence encodes CASWRTGGSYEQYF.